This T cell receptor (beta chain) comes out of a study of a mutant IDH1 vaccine in newly diagnosed glioma. Study context: Vaccinations were initiated 4-6 weeks following radiotherapy alone, or were given together with temozolomide cycles. A roughly 60% male, 37.5% female split and a mean age of 40.4 years characterized treated patients.

This CDR3 is 11 amino acids long. Trimming removed 6 bases at V and 13 bases at J, with 15 bases between. Here immunoSEQ multiplex PCR was the method, and the copy in TCRdb shows in-frame clones only, minus some. The sample includes 110,000 or so clones, under 90% of them seen just once. Notes on the study in general: Changes in the top peripheral T cell clonotypes seemingly had no bearing on pseudoprogression.

The time point: week 11, during vaccination. All doses held 300 ug of mutant IDH1 20-mer peptide, with topical imiquimod. This clone was seen once. Its antigen is unidentified. This clonotype was sampled from a woman aged 50 to 60 with glioma. The chain employs TRBV23-1 and TRBJ1-2; a weak D match, TRBD1 (6 bases). TRBV23-1 is sorted into the ORF group, with uncertain function. The sequencing here drew on PBMCs, taken from a glioma patient whose treatment included an IDH1 peptide vaccine. The CDR3 bases are TGCGCCAGCAGAACAGGGATCACCGGCACCTTC. It codes for CASRTGITGTF.